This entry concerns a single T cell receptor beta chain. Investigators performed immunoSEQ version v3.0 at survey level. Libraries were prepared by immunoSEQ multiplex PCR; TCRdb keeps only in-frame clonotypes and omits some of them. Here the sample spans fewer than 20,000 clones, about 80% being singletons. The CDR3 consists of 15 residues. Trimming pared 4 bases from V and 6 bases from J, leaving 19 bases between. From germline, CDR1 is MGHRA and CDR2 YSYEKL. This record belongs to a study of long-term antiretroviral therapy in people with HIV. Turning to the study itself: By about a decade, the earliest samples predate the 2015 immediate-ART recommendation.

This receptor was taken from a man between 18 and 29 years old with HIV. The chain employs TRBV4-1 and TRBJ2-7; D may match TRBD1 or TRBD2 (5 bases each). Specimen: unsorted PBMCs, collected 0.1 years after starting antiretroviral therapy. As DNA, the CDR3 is TGCGCCAGCAGCCTAACCGGGACCGCTAATTTCGAGCAGTACTTC. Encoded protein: CASSLTGTANFEQYF.